This T cell receptor beta chain was identified during a study of blood T cell repertoires in COVID-19. Study as a whole: The analysed material was cDNA or gDNA that came from T cells, B-cell-depleted T cells, or PBMCs.

Germline V lookup: CDR1 MNHEY, CDR2 SVGEGT. The CDR3 is made up of 16 amino acids. With V trimmed by 0 bases and J by 3 bases, 4 bases remained unmatched. In the authors' methods: How many nucleated cells were present was estimated from reference gene primer amplification. Libraries were prepared by immunoSEQ multiplex PCR; TCRdb keeps only in-frame clonotypes and omits some of them. The V and J calls and clone size come from that table; D and trimming were worked out from the DNA. The sample yields 200,000 to 250,000 clones, 82% seen once. Sequencing was done on a sample of peripheral blood. The receptor's source is a woman in her 40s with acute or convalescent COVID-19. The chain links TRBV6-2 or TRBV6-3 to TRBJ2-1, with TRBD2 identical over 8 bases. CDR3 nucleotides: TGTGCCAGCAGTTACTCGTTACTAGCGGACTACAATGAGCAGTTCTTC. Encoded protein: CASSYSLLADYNEQFF.